This T cell receptor beta chain was observed in a study of tumor-infiltrating lymphocytes in primary liver carcinoma. A remark on this clonotype: The target antigen is unknown. Compared with germline, one end of the junction differs, possibly owing to a read error.

This CDR3 contains 13 residues. Germline assignment: CDR1 SGHKS and CDR2 YYEKEE (reference sequence). Using a constant-region primer together with ProtoScript II reverse transcriptase, TCR beta cDNA was made from about 500 ng of total RNA. Libraries covering TCR beta were generated through three nested multiplex PCR rounds (using a slightly modified ARM-PCR). TRBV1-TRBV30 forward and Cbeta reverse primers drove the first two roughly 9-cycle rounds. A single record per CDR3 protein comes from TCRdb applying MiXCR to the multiplex PCR reads. The table has 310,000 or so distinct CDR3 sequences, around three fifths seen once; the top ten hold about 6%. Study-wide findings and caveats: Tumor region pairs outstripped tumor-adjacent and tumor-blood pairs in overlap. Against blood, tumors held a significantly higher top-250-clone fraction (p = 0.039).

Germline DNA was also extracted, and blood RNA was taken from unsorted whole blood. Before the operation took place, about 3.9 milliliters of peripheral blood were collected. Input material: peripheral blood. The sequence was obtained from a middle-aged man with primary liver carcinoma and hepatitis B virus infection. This sequence joins TRBV5-5 and TRBJ2-5; D is unresolved. CDR3 nucleotide sequence: TGTGCCAGCAGCTTGTTGGTTTTGAAGACCAAGTACTTC. Translating it yields CASSLLVLKTKYF.